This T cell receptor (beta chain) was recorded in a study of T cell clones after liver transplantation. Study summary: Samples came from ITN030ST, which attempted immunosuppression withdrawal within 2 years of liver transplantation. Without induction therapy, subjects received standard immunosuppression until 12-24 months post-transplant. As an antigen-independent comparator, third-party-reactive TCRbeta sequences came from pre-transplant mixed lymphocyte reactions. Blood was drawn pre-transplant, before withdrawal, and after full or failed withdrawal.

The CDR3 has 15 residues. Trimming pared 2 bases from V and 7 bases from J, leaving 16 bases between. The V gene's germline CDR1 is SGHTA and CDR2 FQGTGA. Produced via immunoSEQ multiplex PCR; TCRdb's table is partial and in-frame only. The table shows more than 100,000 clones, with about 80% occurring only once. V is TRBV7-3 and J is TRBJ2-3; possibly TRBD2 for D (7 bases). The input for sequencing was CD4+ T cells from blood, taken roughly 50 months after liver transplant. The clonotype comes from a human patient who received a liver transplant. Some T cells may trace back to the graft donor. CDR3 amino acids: CASSLGPGGVNTQYF. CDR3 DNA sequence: TGTGCCAGCAGCTTAGGTCCGGGGGGCGTGAATACGCAGTATTTT.